This T cell receptor (beta chain) was sequenced in a study of brain T cells in children with intractable seizures. Whole-study results and caveats: Pre- and post-surgery blood differed in depth, so pre-surgery absences may be undersampling.

Time point: blood from clinic visit 5 months post-surgery; TSC patient then seizure free. The sequenced cases were selected for having the highest brain T cell transcript signatures. Pre-surgery treatment included at least one anti-epileptic drug. Only in-frame clones appear in the TCRdb table, and some are missing; sequencing was by immunoSEQ multiplex PCR. The sample has 300,000 to 400,000 clones, about 94% seen once. Germline V gene sequence: CDR1 SGHTA, CDR2 FQGNSA. The CDR3 extends over 17 amino acids. V trimming: 3 bases; J trimming: 5 bases; junction bases outside the gene matches: 13. In regard to this clone: Antigen specificity is unknown.

The sample consisted of peripheral blood, taken roughly 5 months after surgery. J is TRBJ2-5 and V is TRBV7-2, with 9 bases identical to TRBD2. The sequence derives from a boy younger than two with tuberous sclerosis and intractable seizures. CDR3 nucleotides: TGTGCCAGCAGCTTTCTCCAGCGGGGGGCCGGATTTGAGACCCAGTACTTC. Its translation is CASSFLQRGAGFETQYF.